This passage covers 10 T cell receptor beta chains from one sample sequenced in a study of T-cell reconstitution after alpha-beta-depleted transplantation in children. The library targeted TCRbeta and was prepared with unique molecular identifiers. One entry per CDR3 protein, called by TCRdb with MiXCR from the PCR reads. Of about 980,000 distinct CDR3 sequences in the sample, about 29% were seen once. The source material was PBMCs, mostly from graft donor cells, sampled 360 days after TCRalphabeta/CD19-depleted stem cell transplant. These TCRs come from a boy in the first two years of life who had a stem cell transplant for SCID, so the T cells may come from the graft donor.

The chain couples TRBV6-4 to TRBJ2-1; 9 bases map to TRBD2. The CDR3 totals 15 residues. With 2 bases clipped from V and 7 bases from J, the junction kept 6 bases outside the gene matches. CDR1 MRHNA and CDR2 SNTAGT come from the germline V gene. CDR3 protein: CASSDSLAGTNEQFF. The CDR3 DNA reads TGTGCCAGCAGTGACAGTCTAGCGGGGACGAATGAGCAGTTCTTC.

This clonotype showed up just a few times. J is TRBJ2-1 and V is TRBV20-1, with 7 bases matching TRBD1. Germline lookup yields CDR1 DFQATT and CDR2 SNEGSKA (reference sequence). The CDR3 has 14 residues. V lost 5 bases, J lost 3 bases, and 7 bases stayed unmatched. The chain's CDR3 is CSAPDRDHYNEQFF. Written as DNA, the CDR3 is TGCAGTGCTCCTGACAGGGACCACTACAATGAGCAGTTCTTC.

A single count supports this clonotype. This chain links TRBV19 with TRBJ2-1, with D tentatively TRBD1 or TRBD2 (5 bases each). The germline V and J ends were trimmed by 1 base and 6 bases, with 13 bases remaining between them. The germline V gene has CDR1 LNHDA and CDR2 SQIVND (reference sequence). The CDR3 length is 15 residues. This CDR3 reads CASSIGSGASNEQFF. CDR3 in DNA: TGTGCCAGTAGTATAGGGTCCGGGGCGAGCAATGAGCAGTTCTTC.

This clonotype was observed a handful of times. The rearrangement joins TRBV2 to TRBJ2-2; the D gene could be TRBD1 or TRBD2 (5 bases each). Trimming left V 8 bases short and J 8 bases short, with 18 bases between. The CDR3 is 14 residues long. CDR1 and CDR2 from the germline V gene are SNHLY and FYNNEI. CDR3 coding DNA: TGTGCCAGCCAGCTTGGGACGACGAGGGGGGAGCTGTTTTTT. Amino acid sequence: CASQLGTTRGELFF.

This clonotype showed up just once. The chain recombines TRBV5-1 with TRBJ2-6; D assignment may be TRBD1 or TRBD2 (6 bases each). V dropped 5 bases and J dropped 0 bases, with 12 bases sitting between them. The CDR3 sequence is 16 residues long. Germline CDR1 is SGHRS and CDR2 is YFSETQ. CDR3 protein: CASRGGLISGANVLTF. The CDR3 nucleotides are TGCGCCAGCAGGGGGGGCCTCATCTCTGGGGCCAACGTCCTGACTTTC.

The chain combines TRBV4-1 with TRBJ2-1, with D perhaps matching TRBD1 (5 bases). In germline, CDR1 is MGHRA, CDR2 YSYEKL. Deletions cut 1 base from V and 6 bases from J, with 13 bases between. The CDR3 loop spans 15 amino acids. The CDR3 spells CASSQVGQGSNEQFF. In DNA form, the CDR3 reads TGCGCCAGCAGCCAAGTCGGGCAGGGCAGCAATGAGCAGTTCTTC.

J is TRBJ1-1 and V is TRBV30; possibly TRBD1 for D (6 bases). Germline V gene data show CDR1 as GTSNPN and CDR2 as SVGIG (reference sequence). The V gene lost 3 bases and the J gene lost 7 bases, with 15 bases spanning the gap. The CDR3 covers 13 residues. This chain's CDR3 is CAWRGGLLSEAFF. Here the CDR3 DNA reads TGTGCCTGGAGGGGGGGGCTTTTGAGTGAAGCTTTCTTT. Full variable domain (remainder filled in from reference TRBV30 and TRBJ1-1): SQTIHQWPATLVQPVGSPLSLECTVEGTSNPNLYWYRQAAGRGLQLLFYSVGIGQISSEVPQNLSASRPQDRQFILSSKKLLLSDSGFYLCAWRGGLLSEAFFGQGTRLTVV.

This clonotype has only a few counts. This sequence joins TRBV12-3 or TRBV12-4 and TRBJ2-1; D is tentatively TRBD1 or TRBD2 (5 bases each). V was clipped by 6 bases and J by 9 bases, with 15 bases between them. This CDR3 spans 13 amino acids. CDR3 DNA sequence: TGTGCCAGCAGCCTGGAGACGGGGACTGAGCAGTTCTTC. Translating it yields CASSLETGTEQFF.

This rearrangement joins TRBV20-1 to TRBJ2-1; 13 nucleotides line up with TRBD2. The CDR3 is 14 residues long. Germline values: CDR1 DFQATT, CDR2 SNEGSKA (reference sequence). Losses at the gene ends were 6 bases for V and 7 bases for J; bases not matched to a gene: 6. The CDR3 reads CSALTSGGANEQFF. The CDR3 coding sequence is TGCAGTGCCCTCACTAGCGGGGGGGCTAATGAGCAGTTCTTC.

The rearrangement uses TRBV29-1 and TRBJ2-2, with D uncertain. CDR3 size: 13 residues. Trimming cost V 4 bases and J 2 bases, with 8 bases left between them. Germline assignment: CDR1 SQVTM and CDR2 ANQGSEA. The CDR3 region has the DNA TGCAGCGTTGCGACACGAAACACCGGGGAGCTGTTTTTT. Protein product: CSVATRNTGELFF.